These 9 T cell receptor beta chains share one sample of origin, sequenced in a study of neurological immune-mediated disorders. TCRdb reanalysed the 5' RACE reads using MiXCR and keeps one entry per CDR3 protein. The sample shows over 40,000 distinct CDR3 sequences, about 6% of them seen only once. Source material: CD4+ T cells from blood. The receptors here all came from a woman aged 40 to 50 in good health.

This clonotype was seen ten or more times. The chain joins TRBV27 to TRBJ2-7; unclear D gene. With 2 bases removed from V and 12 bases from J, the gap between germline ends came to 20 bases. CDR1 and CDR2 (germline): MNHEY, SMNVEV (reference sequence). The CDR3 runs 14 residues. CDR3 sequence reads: CASSLARSSESAYF. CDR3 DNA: TGTGCCAGCAGTTTAGCGCGTAGCTCCGAATCGGCGTACTTC.

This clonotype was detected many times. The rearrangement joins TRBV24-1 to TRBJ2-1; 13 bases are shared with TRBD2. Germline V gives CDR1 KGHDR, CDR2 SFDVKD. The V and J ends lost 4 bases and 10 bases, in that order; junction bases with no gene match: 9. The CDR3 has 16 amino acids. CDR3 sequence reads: CATSDPGLAGKGEQFF. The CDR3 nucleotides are TGTGCCACCAGTGACCCGGGACTAGCGGGAAAGGGGGAGCAGTTCTTC.

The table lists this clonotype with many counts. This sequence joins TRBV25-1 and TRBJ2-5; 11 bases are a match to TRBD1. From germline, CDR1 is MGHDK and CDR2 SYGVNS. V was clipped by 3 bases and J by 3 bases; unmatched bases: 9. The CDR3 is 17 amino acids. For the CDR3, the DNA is TGTGCCAGCAGTGACCACGGACAGGGGGCGGTAAAAGAGACCCAGTACTTC. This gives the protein CASSDHGQGAVKETQYF.

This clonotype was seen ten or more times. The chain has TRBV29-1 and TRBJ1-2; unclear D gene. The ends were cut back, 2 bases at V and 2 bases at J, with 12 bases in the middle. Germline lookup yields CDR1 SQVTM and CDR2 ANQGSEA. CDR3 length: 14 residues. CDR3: CSVESPSSNYGYTF. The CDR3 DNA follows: TGCAGCGTTGAAAGTCCCAGTTCCAACTATGGCTACACCTTC.

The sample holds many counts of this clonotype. The chain's CDR3 is CASSIDDGTAYEQYF. The CDR3 DNA reads TGTGCCAGTAGTATAGACGACGGGACAGCCTACGAGCAGTACTTC. The chain carries TRBV19 and TRBJ2-7, with TRBD1 identical over 7 bases. CDR3 length: 15 amino acids. CDR1 and CDR2 from the germline V gene are LNHDA and SQIVND (reference sequence). V lost 0 bases, J lost 2 bases, and 4 bases stayed unmatched.

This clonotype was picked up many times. CDR3 sequence: CASSSDNYEQYF. In nucleotides, the CDR3 is TGCGCCAGCAGCTCCGACAACTACGAGCAGTACTTC. This rearrangement joins TRBV5-1 to TRBJ2-7; D gene ambiguous. This CDR3 region has 12 residues. The V gene's germline CDR1 is SGHRS and CDR2 YFSETQ. The V and J ends lost 3 bases and 3 bases respectively, with 7 bases between them.

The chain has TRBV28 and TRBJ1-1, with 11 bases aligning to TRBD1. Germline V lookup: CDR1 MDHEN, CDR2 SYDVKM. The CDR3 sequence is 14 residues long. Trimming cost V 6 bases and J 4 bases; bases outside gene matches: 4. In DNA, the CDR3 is TGTGCCAGCAGGCCCGGACAGGGGGCCACTGAAGCTTTCTTT. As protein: CASRPGQGATEAFF.

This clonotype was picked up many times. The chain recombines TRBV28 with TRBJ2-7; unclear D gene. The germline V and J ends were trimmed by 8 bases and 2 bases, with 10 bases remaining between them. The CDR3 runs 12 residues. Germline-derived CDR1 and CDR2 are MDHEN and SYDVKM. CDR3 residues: CASLTLTYEQYF. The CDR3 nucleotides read TGTGCCAGCCTGACACTTACCTACGAGCAGTACTTC.

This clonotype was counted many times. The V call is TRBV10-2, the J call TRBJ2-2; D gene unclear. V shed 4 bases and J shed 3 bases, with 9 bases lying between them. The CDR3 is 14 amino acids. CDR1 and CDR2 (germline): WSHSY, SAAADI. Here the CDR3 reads CASSVLQYTGELFF. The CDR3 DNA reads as TGCGCCAGCAGTGTACTACAATACACCGGGGAGCTGTTTTTT.